These T cell receptor beta chains were read from a single sample in a study of blood T cells in healthy people across ages. TCRdb processed the 5' RACE reads anew with MiXCR; each CDR3 protein has one entry. The table includes about 1.8 million distinct CDR3 sequences, around half detected once. Sequenced material: blood. The receptors derive from a woman between 35 and 50 years old in good health. The CDR3 runs from the conserved cysteine through the conserved F or W. Fields, in order: J gene, D gene, clone size, V gene, CDR3 protein, CDR3 DNA. The D gene is left open where the match is weak. Clone size appears in some rows only: once, few, many, or a class for an expanded clone.

j_gene: TRBJ2-3
d_gene: -
abundance: -
v_gene: TRBV6-6
CDR3aa: CASSYPNGHSSTDTQYF
CDR3nt: TGTGCCAGCAGTTACCCCAATGGACATTCTAGCACAGATACGCAGTATTTT

j_gene: TRBJ2-7
d_gene: -
abundance: -
v_gene: TRBV10-1
CDR3aa: CARAPWDTHEQYF
CDR3nt: TGCGCCCGAGCCCCCTGGGACACCCACGAGCAGTACTTC

j_gene: TRBJ1-2
d_gene: -
abundance: -
v_gene: TRBV7-2
CDR3aa: CASSFRGAQNYGYTF
CDR3nt: TGTGCCAGCAGCTTTCGGGGGGCACAAAACTATGGCTACACCTTC

j_gene: TRBJ2-5
d_gene: TRBD1
abundance: few
v_gene: TRBV12-3/TRBV12-4
CDR3aa: CASSRGQTTQETQYF
CDR3nt: TGTGCCAGCAGTCGGGGACAGACCACACAAGAGACCCAGTACTTC

j_gene: TRBJ1-2
d_gene: -
abundance: -
v_gene: TRBV20-1
CDR3aa: CSARDPRPGYGYTF
CDR3nt: TGCAGTGCTAGAGATCCAAGGCCTGGCTATGGCTACACCTTC

j_gene: TRBJ1-6
d_gene: -
abundance: -
v_gene: TRBV28
CDR3aa: CATMTGGSNSPLHF
CDR3nt: TGTGCCACTATGACCGGGGGCTCCAATTCACCCCTCCACTTT

j_gene: TRBJ2-3
d_gene: TRBD2
abundance: -
v_gene: TRBV10-3
CDR3aa: CAIRSTSGGATDTQYF
CDR3nt: TGTGCCATCCGGTCGACTAGCGGGGGGGCGACAGATACGCAGTATTTT

j_gene: TRBJ2-5
d_gene: -
abundance: many
v_gene: TRBV29-1
CDR3aa: CSARKGAETQYF
CDR3nt: TGCAGCGCACGAAAGGGAGCGGAGACCCAGTACTTC

j_gene: TRBJ1-2
d_gene: -
abundance: few
v_gene: TRBV28
CDR3aa: CASRPGVRGDYGYTF
CDR3nt: TGTGCCAGCAGGCCCGGAGTCCGAGGCGACTATGGCTACACCTTC

j_gene: TRBJ2-7
d_gene: -
abundance: -
v_gene: TRBV6-2/TRBV6-3
CDR3aa: CASSYGRDTFSYEQYF
CDR3nt: TGTGCCAGCAGCTACGGCCGGGACACATTCTCCTACGAGCAGTACTTC

j_gene: TRBJ1-5
d_gene: -
abundance: few
v_gene: TRBV20-1
CDR3aa: CSALDYSNQPQHF
CDR3nt: TGCAGTGCTCTCGATTATAGCAATCAGCCCCAGCATTTT

j_gene: TRBJ2-6
d_gene: -
abundance: -
v_gene: TRBV2
CDR3aa: CASIGRASGANVLTF
CDR3nt: TGTGCCAGCATCGGCAGGGCCTCTGGGGCCAACGTCCTGACTTTC

j_gene: TRBJ1-2
d_gene: -
abundance: few
v_gene: TRBV9
CDR3aa: CASSVASGALYGYTF
CDR3nt: TGTGCCAGCAGCGTAGCGTCAGGGGCTCTCTATGGCTACACCTTC

j_gene: TRBJ2-5
d_gene: -
abundance: -
v_gene: TRBV20-1
CDR3aa: CSATLGETQYF
CDR3nt: TGCAGTGCCACACTAGGGGAGACCCAGTACTTC

j_gene: TRBJ2-1
d_gene: -
abundance: -
v_gene: TRBV27
CDR3aa: CATGGLRDEQFF
CDR3nt: TGTGCCACCGGGGGCCTGCGCGATGAGCAGTTCTTC

j_gene: TRBJ2-2
d_gene: -
abundance: -
v_gene: TRBV7-9
CDR3aa: CASSNQPVGAGELFF
CDR3nt: TGTGCCAGCAGCAACCAGCCGGTGGGAGCCGGGGAGCTGTTTTTT

j_gene: TRBJ1-4
d_gene: TRBD1
abundance: -
v_gene: TRBV7-9
CDR3aa: CASSQRQGYEKLFF
CDR3nt: TGTGCCAGCTCACAACGACAGGGATATGAAAAACTGTTTTTT

j_gene: TRBJ2-3
d_gene: TRBD2
abundance: -
v_gene: TRBV20-1
CDR3aa: CSARPWTSGEGDTQYF
CDR3nt: TGCAGTGCTAGACCTTGGACTAGCGGGGAGGGAGATACGCAGTATTTT

j_gene: TRBJ2-5
d_gene: -
abundance: -
v_gene: TRBV27
CDR3aa: CARSLGRGGKTQYF
CDR3nt: TGTGCCCGCAGTTTAGGCAGGGGGGGAAAGACCCAGTACTTC

j_gene: TRBJ2-7
d_gene: -
abundance: -
v_gene: TRBV11-3
CDR3aa: CASSLAGAYYEQYF
CDR3nt: TGTGCCAGCAGCTTAGCAGGGGCATACTACGAGCAGTACTTC

j_gene: TRBJ2-3
d_gene: -
abundance: few
v_gene: TRBV10-1
CDR3aa: CASHEGGLTDTQYF
CDR3nt: TGCGCCAGCCACGAAGGCGGGTTGACAGATACGCAGTATTTT

j_gene: TRBJ1-2
d_gene: TRBD1
abundance: -
v_gene: TRBV28
CDR3aa: CASRFGTGDTVTNYGYNF
CDR3nt: TGTGCCAGCAGATTCGGGACAGGGGATACCGTAACTAACTATGGCTACAACTTC

j_gene: TRBJ2-7
d_gene: -
abundance: -
v_gene: TRBV6-2/TRBV6-3
CDR3aa: CASRNAGDYEQYF
CDR3nt: TGTGCCAGCAGAAACGCAGGTGACTACGAGCAGTACTTC

j_gene: TRBJ2-2
d_gene: -
abundance: -
v_gene: TRBV7-2
CDR3aa: CASSREIGLGELFF
CDR3nt: TGTGCCAGCAGTCGCGAAATAGGTCTAGGGGAGCTGTTTTTT

j_gene: TRBJ2-4
d_gene: TRBD1
abundance: -
v_gene: TRBV11-2
CDR3aa: CASSPGTGNVGNIQYF
CDR3nt: TGTGCCAGCAGCCCCGGGACAGGGAATGTTGGGAACATTCAGTACTTC

j_gene: TRBJ2-3
d_gene: TRBD2
abundance: -
v_gene: TRBV6-5
CDR3aa: CASSSLAGVFEDTQYF
CDR3nt: TGTGCCAGCAGTTCTCTAGCGGGAGTCTTTGAAGATACGCAGTATTTT

j_gene: TRBJ2-6
d_gene: TRBD1
abundance: -
v_gene: TRBV27
CDR3aa: CASSRGQPSGANVLTF
CDR3nt: TGTGCCAGCAGCCGGGGACAGCCCTCTGGGGCCAACGTCCTGACTTTC

j_gene: TRBJ2-1
d_gene: -
abundance: -
v_gene: TRBV20-1
CDR3aa: CSAPSKGNNEQFF
CDR3nt: TGCAGTGCCCCTTCTAAGGGGAACAATGAGCAGTTCTTC

j_gene: TRBJ2-3
d_gene: TRBD2
abundance: -
v_gene: TRBV20-1
CDR3aa: CGAPLGRGLSTDTQYF
CDR3nt: TGCGGTGCCCCCTTGGGGAGGGGCTTAAGCACAGATACGCAGTATTTT

j_gene: TRBJ2-7
d_gene: -
abundance: -
v_gene: TRBV4-3
CDR3aa: CASSQEFSGNSYEQYF
CDR3nt: TGCGCCAGCAGCCAAGAGTTCTCCGGGAACTCCTACGAGCAGTACTTC

j_gene: TRBJ1-1
d_gene: -
abundance: -
v_gene: TRBV18
CDR3aa: CASSPAQGSAEAFF
CDR3nt: TGTGCCAGCTCACCCGCCCAGGGTTCCGCTGAAGCTTTCTTT

j_gene: TRBJ2-3
d_gene: TRBD2
abundance: few
v_gene: TRBV5-5
CDR3aa: CASSLAFRAGATDTQYF
CDR3nt: TGTGCCAGCAGCTTGGCTTTCCGAGCGGGGGCCACAGATACGCAGTATTTT

j_gene: TRBJ2-5
d_gene: -
abundance: few
v_gene: TRBV20-1
CDR3aa: CSANRQGRGETQYF
CDR3nt: TGCAGTGCCAACCGACAGGGGAGGGGTGAGACCCAGTACTTC

j_gene: TRBJ2-5
d_gene: -
abundance: -
v_gene: TRBV27
CDR3aa: CASSLLATKTQYF
CDR3nt: TGTGCCAGCAGTTTATTAGCTACTAAGACCCAGTACTTC

j_gene: TRBJ1-2
d_gene: TRBD1
abundance: -
v_gene: TRBV24-1
CDR3aa: CATSALTGGIYGYTF
CDR3nt: TGTGCCACCAGTGCTCTGACAGGGGGAATCTATGGCTACACCTTC

j_gene: TRBJ2-5
d_gene: -
abundance: -
v_gene: TRBV7-9
CDR3aa: CASSLSVQRQETQYF
CDR3nt: TGTGCCAGCAGCTTATCCGTACAGCGACAAGAGACCCAGTACTTC

j_gene: TRBJ2-6
d_gene: -
abundance: few
v_gene: TRBV7-8
CDR3aa: CASSLDMGRSGANVLTF
CDR3nt: TGTGCCAGCAGCTTAGATATGGGACGCTCTGGGGCCAACGTCCTGACTTTC

j_gene: TRBJ1-5
d_gene: -
abundance: -
v_gene: TRBV6-6
CDR3aa: CASSKGGQPQHF
CDR3nt: TGTGCCAGCAGTAAGGGGGGTCAGCCCCAGCATTTT

j_gene: TRBJ1-4
d_gene: TRBD1
abundance: few
v_gene: TRBV29-1
CDR3aa: CSVDPGQGGEKLFF
CDR3nt: TGCAGCGTCGACCCGGGACAGGGGGGTGAAAAACTGTTTTTT

j_gene: TRBJ2-7
d_gene: TRBD1
abundance: few
v_gene: TRBV29-1
CDR3aa: CSVRDRVTGEQYF
CDR3nt: TGCAGCGTGAGGGACAGGGTGACGGGCGAGCAGTACTTC

j_gene: TRBJ1-2
d_gene: -
abundance: -
v_gene: TRBV13
CDR3aa: CASSSSGSYGYTF
CDR3nt: TGTGCCAGCAGCTCTTCAGGGTCCTATGGCTACACCTTC

j_gene: TRBJ2-1
d_gene: TRBD2
abundance: -
v_gene: TRBV20-1
CDR3aa: CSARDSFGGNSYNEQFF
CDR3nt: TGCAGTGCTAGAGATTCATTCGGGGGGAATTCCTACAATGAGCAGTTCTTC

j_gene: TRBJ2-1
d_gene: -
abundance: -
v_gene: TRBV7-2
CDR3aa: CASSLGARAYNEQFF
CDR3nt: TGTGCCAGCAGCTTAGGGGCTCGTGCCTACAATGAGCAGTTCTTC

j_gene: TRBJ2-1
d_gene: TRBD2
abundance: -
v_gene: TRBV11-1
CDR3aa: CASSLGGLAGAYIEQFF
CDR3nt: TGTGCCAGCAGCTTAGGGGGACTAGCGGGGGCATACATTGAGCAGTTCTTC

j_gene: TRBJ2-1
d_gene: TRBD1
abundance: -
v_gene: TRBV29-1
CDR3aa: CSVERPGTGRYNEQFF
CDR3nt: TGCAGCGTTGAACGCCCCGGGACAGGGAGGTACAATGAGCAGTTCTTC

j_gene: TRBJ2-1
d_gene: -
abundance: -
v_gene: TRBV15
CDR3aa: CATSRDANNEQFF
CDR3nt: TGTGCCACCAGCAGAGACGCCAACAATGAGCAGTTCTTC

j_gene: TRBJ2-1
d_gene: TRBD1
abundance: few
v_gene: TRBV18
CDR3aa: CASSPSTGDNEQFF
CDR3nt: TGTGCCAGCTCACCTTCGACAGGGGACAATGAGCAGTTCTTC

j_gene: TRBJ2-5
d_gene: TRBD2
abundance: few
v_gene: TRBV5-1
CDR3aa: CASSVFSRGQETQYF
CDR3nt: TGCGCCAGCAGCGTATTCTCGCGGGGGCAAGAGACCCAGTACTTC

j_gene: TRBJ2-7
d_gene: -
abundance: -
v_gene: TRBV7-2
CDR3aa: CASSLVASEPSYEQYF
CDR3nt: TGTGCCAGCAGCTTAGTGGCCAGCGAACCCTCCTACGAGCAGTACTTC

j_gene: TRBJ2-7
d_gene: -
abundance: once
v_gene: TRBV10-1
CDR3aa: CASSEDLWGAKNEQYF
CDR3nt: TGCGCCAGCAGTGAGGACCTTTGGGGGGCTAAAAACGAGCAGTACTTC

j_gene: TRBJ1-6
d_gene: -
abundance: -
v_gene: TRBV12-3/TRBV12-4
CDR3aa: CASSLREPLYNSPLHF
CDR3nt: TGTGCCAGCAGTTTAAGGGAGCCGCTCTATAATTCACCCCTCCACTTT

j_gene: TRBJ2-3
d_gene: -
abundance: -
v_gene: TRBV20-1
CDR3aa: CSAIPQGFRTDTQYF
CDR3nt: TGCAGTGCTATACCTCAGGGTTTTCGTACAGATACGCAGTATTTT

j_gene: TRBJ1-1
d_gene: -
abundance: once
v_gene: TRBV6-1
CDR3aa: CASPNRGTKSTEAFF
CDR3nt: TGTGCCAGCCCCAATCGCGGGACGAAGAGCACTGAAGCTTTCTTT

j_gene: TRBJ2-7
d_gene: -
abundance: few
v_gene: TRBV6-5
CDR3aa: CASRSGGIYEQYF
CDR3nt: TGTGCCAGCAGAAGTGGGGGGATCTACGAGCAGTACTTC

j_gene: TRBJ2-3
d_gene: TRBD2
abundance: few
v_gene: TRBV12-3/TRBV12-4
CDR3aa: CASSLAMLAGGTTDTQYF
CDR3nt: TGTGCCAGCAGTTTAGCGATGTTAGCGGGGGGGACCACAGATACGCAGTATTTT

j_gene: TRBJ2-7
d_gene: TRBD2
abundance: -
v_gene: TRBV7-9
CDR3aa: CASSSGGVYEQYF
CDR3nt: TGTGCCAGCAGCTCGGGGGGGGTATACGAGCAGTACTTC

j_gene: TRBJ2-1
d_gene: -
abundance: -
v_gene: TRBV7-2
CDR3aa: CASSATGPNEQFF
CDR3nt: TGTGCCAGCAGCGCGACAGGCCCCAATGAGCAGTTCTTC